Only one count was recorded for the clone carrying this T cell receptor (beta chain). Its antigen is as yet unknown. The data are from a study of vaccination effects on CD4 cells after COVID-19. Sequenced by immunoSEQ multiplex PCR; TCRdb stores in-frame clones only, minus some. In the table there are about 79,000 clones, about 74% of which are singletons. Pools of viral peptides were used by the ViraFEST assay to expand antigen-specific CD4+ T cells ahead of sequencing. Having been cultured for roughly 11 days, the cells underwent CD4+ T cell isolation. Wells containing two million PBMC each were cultured with about 9.4 IU/ml IL-2 and 8.5 to 10 ug/ml peptides. The CDR3 loop spans 15 amino acids. The V gene lost 3 bases and the J gene lost 0 bases, with 11 bases spanning the gap. Germline V gene sequence: CDR1 MNHNS, CDR2 SASEGT.

This TCR was recovered from a human donor who received a COVID-19 vaccine. The specimen comprised CD4+ T cells from PBMCs cultured with HCoV-229E spike peptides, sampled before COVID-19 vaccination. This chain uses TRBV6-1 with TRBJ2-5; D is ambiguous. CDR3 bases: TGTGCCAGCAGTGAGACACTCTTGTACCAAGAGACCCAGTACTTC. It translates to CASSETLLYQETQYF.